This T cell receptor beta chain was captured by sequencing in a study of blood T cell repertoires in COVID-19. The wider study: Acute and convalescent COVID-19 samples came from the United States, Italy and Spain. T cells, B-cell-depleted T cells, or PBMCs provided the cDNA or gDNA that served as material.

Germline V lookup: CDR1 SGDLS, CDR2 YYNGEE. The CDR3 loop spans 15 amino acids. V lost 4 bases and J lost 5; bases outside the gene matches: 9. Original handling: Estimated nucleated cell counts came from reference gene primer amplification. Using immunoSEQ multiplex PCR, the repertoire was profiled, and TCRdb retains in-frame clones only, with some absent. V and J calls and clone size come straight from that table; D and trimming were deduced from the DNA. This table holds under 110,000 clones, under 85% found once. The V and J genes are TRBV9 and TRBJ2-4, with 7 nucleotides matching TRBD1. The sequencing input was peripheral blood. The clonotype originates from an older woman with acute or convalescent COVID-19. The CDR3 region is CASSPTGDSQNIQYF. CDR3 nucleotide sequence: TGTGCCAGCAGCCCAACCGGGGACAGCCAAAACATTCAGTACTTC. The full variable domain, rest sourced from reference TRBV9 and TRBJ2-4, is DSGVTQTPKHLITATGQRVTLRCSPRSGDLSVYWYQQSLDQGLQFLIQYYNGEERAKGNILERFSAQQFPDLHSELNLSSLELGDSALYFCASSPTGDSQNIQYFGAGTRLSVL.